Below, 5 T cell receptor beta chains from the same sample are listed, as sequenced in a study of multiple sclerosis patients with progressive multifocal leukoencephalopathy. As for time point: before natalizumab initiation. Sequencing used immunoSEQ multiplex PCR; TCRdb keeps in-frame clones, though not all of them. The table lists tens of thousands of clones, around 89% of them singletons. The sample comprised PBMCs. The receptors originated from a human donor with multiple sclerosis.

The chain carries TRBV11-2 and TRBJ2-2; maybe TRBD1 (6 bases). The V gene's germline CDR1 is SGHAT and CDR2 FQNNGV. CDR3 length equals 13 residues. V shed 6 bases and J shed 5 bases, with 10 bases lying between them. CDR3 bases: TGTGCCAGCAGACTGGGGGCGACCGGGGAGCTGTTTTTT. It encodes CASRLGATGELFF.

The chain has TRBV25-1 and TRBJ2-3; weak D call: TRBD2 (5 bases). The CDR3 runs to 11 residues. V lost 10 bases to trimming and J lost 6 bases, with 11 bases between them. Germline values: CDR1 MGHDK, CDR2 SYGVNS. For the CDR3, the DNA is TGTGCCACGGACTCGAGGGATACGCAGTATTTT. This sequence encodes CATDSRDTQYF. Based on the CDR3 plus reference TRBV25-1 and TRBJ2-3, the full variable domain is EADIYQTPRYLVIGTGKKITLECSQTMGHDKMYWYQQDPGMELHLIHYSYGVNSTEKGDLSSESTVSRIRTEHFPLTLESARPSHTSQYLCATDSRDTQYFGPGTRLTVL.

The count of this clone is one. The chain combines TRBV6-5 with TRBJ2-7; the match to TRBD2 covers 12 bases. The V and J ends lost 6 bases and 6 bases, in that order; junction bases with no gene match: 9. Germline lookup yields CDR1 MNHEY and CDR2 SVGAGI. The CDR3 is 15 residues long. For the CDR3, the DNA is TGTGCCAGCAGCAGAACGACTAGCGGGGGATCCGAGCAGTACTTC. It codes for CASSRTTSGGSEQYF.

The gene calls are TRBV19 and TRBJ1-1, with D hard to call. The V end was cut by 2 bases, the J end by 0 bases, with 13 bases between. CDR1 and CDR2 from the germline V gene are LNHDA and SQIVND (reference sequence). The CDR3 totals 16 residues. The CDR3 bases are TGTGCCAGTAGTATACCCCTCTCTCAGGTGAACACTGAAGCTTTCTTT. Its translation: CASSIPLSQVNTEAFF.

J is TRBJ2-3 and V is TRBV6-6; D tentatively fits TRBD1 or TRBD2 (6 bases each). The germline gives CDR1 MNHNY, CDR2 SVGAGI (reference sequence). The CDR3 consists of 15 residues. Trimming shortened V by 6 bases and J by 0 bases, and 13 bases separated the two germline ends. Written as DNA, the CDR3 is TGTGCCAGCAGCACCGGAGGGGGTAGCACAGATACGCAGTATTTT. Its protein is CASSTGGGSTDTQYF.